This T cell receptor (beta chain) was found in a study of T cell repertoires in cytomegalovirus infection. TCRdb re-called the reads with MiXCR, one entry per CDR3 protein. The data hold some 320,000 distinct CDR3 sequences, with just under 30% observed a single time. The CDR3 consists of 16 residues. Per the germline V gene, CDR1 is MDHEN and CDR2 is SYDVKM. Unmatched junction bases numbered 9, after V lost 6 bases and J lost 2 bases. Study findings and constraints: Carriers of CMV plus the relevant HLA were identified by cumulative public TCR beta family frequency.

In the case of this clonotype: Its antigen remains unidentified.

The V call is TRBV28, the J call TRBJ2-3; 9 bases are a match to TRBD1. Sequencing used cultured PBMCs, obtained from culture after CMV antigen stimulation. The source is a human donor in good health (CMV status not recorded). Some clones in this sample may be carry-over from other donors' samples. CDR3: CASSPGDRAFTDTQYF. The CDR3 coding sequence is TGTGCCAGCAGCCCCGGGGACAGGGCCTTCACAGATACGCAGTATTTT.